The 23 T cell receptor beta chains listed next were all sequenced from one sample in a study of PD-1 blockade in classical Hodgkin lymphoma. This table comes from immunoSEQ multiplex PCR, and its TCRdb copy is limited to in-frame clones, with some not included. The table has about 25,000 clones, roughly 80% seen once; the top ten hold approximately 8.4%. Relapses following autologous stem cell transplantation were seen in all patients, with brentuximab vedotin exposure varying. The sequencing here drew on peripheral blood mononuclear cells (PBMCs), taken before the second cycle of nivolumab. These receptors came from a human donor with classical Hodgkin lymphoma.

V and J are TRBV29-1 and TRBJ2-1; 9 bases match TRBD2. Germline V gene data show CDR1 as SQVTM and CDR2 as ANQGSEA. J was trimmed by 3 bases and V by 0 bases; bases with no gene match: 6. This CDR3 region has 16 residues. CDR3 in amino acids: CSVEELAGVGYNEQFF. In nucleotides, the CDR3 is TGCAGCGTTGAAGAATTAGCGGGAGTTGGCTACAATGAGCAGTTCTTC.

The chain combines TRBV7-9 with TRBJ1-3; no reliable D call. Trimming shortened V by 1 base and J by 2 bases, and 12 bases separated the two germline ends. This CDR3 region has 16 residues. Germline loops: CDR1 SEHNR, CDR2 FQNEAQ (reference sequence). The CDR3 DNA reads TGTGCCAGCAGCTTAGACCCCGGCTTAGCTGGAAACACCATATATTTT. Translated: CASSLDPGLAGNTIYF.

This clone has more than one count but fewer than ten. The chain joins TRBV11-3 to TRBJ2-2; D is unresolved. V lost 4 bases to trimming and J lost 4 bases, with 7 bases between them. The length of the CDR3 is 13 residues. CDR1 and CDR2 (germline): SGHNT, YENEEA. CDR3 bases: TGTGCCAGCAGCTCGACGGGCACCGGGGAGCTGTTTTTT. Encoded protein: CASSSTGTGELFF.

This clone occurred once. The V and J genes are TRBV14 and TRBJ2-7; 12 nucleotides match TRBD2. From germline, CDR1 is SGHDN and CDR2 FVKESK. V lost 4 bases to trimming and J lost 6 bases; unmatched junction nucleotides: 10. The CDR3 sequence is 16 residues long. The CDR3 DNA sequence: TGTGCCAGCAGCCTGACTAGCGGGAGTTACTTGCGCGAGCAGTACTTC. Amino acids: CASSLTSGSYLREQYF.

V is TRBV25-1 and J is TRBJ2-1; 9 nucleotides align to TRBD2. The germline CDR1 and CDR2 sequences are MGHDK and SYGVNS. The CDR3 extends over 17 amino acids. V lost 7 bases, J lost 0 bases, and 10 bases stayed unmatched. The chain's CDR3 is CASISAGGILSYNEQFF. The CDR3 nucleotides are TGTGCCAGCATTTCAGCGGGAGGAATCCTCTCCTACAATGAGCAGTTCTTC.

As DNA, the CDR3 is TGTGCCAGCAGTGTGGACGGACGGTATCAGCCCCAGCATTTT. It specifies CASSVDGRYQPQHF. The chain recombines TRBV2 with TRBJ1-5; no reliable D call. The CDR3 sequence is 14 residues long. Trimming pared 4 bases from V and 5 bases from J, leaving 12 bases between. Germline lookup yields CDR1 SNHLY and CDR2 FYNNEI. The entire variable domain, with the rest obtained from reference TRBV2 and TRBJ1-5, is as follows: EPEVTQTPSHQVTQMGQEVILRCVPISNHLYFYWYRQILGQKVEFLVSFYNNEISEKSEIFDDQFSVERPDGSNFTLKIRSTKLEDSAMYFCASSVDGRYQPQHFGDGTRLSIL.

This clone appeared a few times. The chain recombines TRBV7-2 with TRBJ1-2; the D is unclear. CDR3 size: 15 residues. In germline, CDR1 is SGHTA, CDR2 FQGNSA. Trimming stripped 1 base from V and 4 bases from J, with 13 bases between. The CDR3 spells CASSLGLRIGYGYTF. The CDR3 DNA sequence: TGTGCCAGCAGCTTAGGTTTACGCATCGGCTATGGCTACACCTTC.

This CDR3 reads CASSVGRDNEKLFF. CDR3 coding DNA: TGTGCCAGCAGCGTGGGACGGGATAATGAAAAACTGTTTTTT. This sequence joins TRBV2 and TRBJ1-4; perhaps TRBD1 as D (5 bases). The CDR3 is 14 amino acids. CDR1 and CDR2 from the germline V gene are SNHLY and FYNNEI. V was clipped by 6 bases and J by 4 bases, with 12 bases between them. The full variable domain, its missing parts supplied by reference TRBV2 and TRBJ1-4, is EPEVTQTPSHQVTQMGQEVILRCVPISNHLYFYWYRQILGQKVEFLVSFYNNEISEKSEIFDDQFSVERPDGSNFTLKIRSTKLEDSAMYFCASSVGRDNEKLFFGSGTQLSVL.

The chain couples TRBV4-1 to TRBJ1-3, with a tentative D call TRBD1 (6 bases). V lost 1 base, J lost 3 bases, and 19 bases lay in between. Germline loops: CDR1 MGHRA, CDR2 YSYEKL. CDR3 length: 18 residues. The CDR3 DNA reads TGCGCCAGCAGCCAAGTCGACTTGGTCCCGGACAGTGGAAACACCATATATTTT. Its protein product is CASSQVDLVPDSGNTIYF.

The chain links TRBV19 to TRBJ2-1; 8 nucleotides agree with TRBD2. With 4 bases clipped from V and 9 bases from J, the junction kept 8 bases outside the gene matches. Germline CDR1 is LNHDA and CDR2 is SQIVND (reference sequence). The CDR3 length is 14 residues. CDR3 in DNA: TGTGCCAGTAGTACATCGGGAGGGCCCTCTGAGCAGTTCTTC. It yields the protein CASSTSGGPSEQFF.

This CDR3 reads CASSYRIYEQYF. CDR3 nucleotide sequence: TGTGCCAGCAGTTATCGGATCTACGAGCAGTACTTC. This chain links TRBV2 with TRBJ2-7, with D hard to call. Trimming pared 5 bases from V and 3 bases from J, leaving 8 bases between. The CDR3 runs 12 residues. Germline CDR1 reads SNHLY; CDR2 reads FYNNEI.

The chain employs TRBV4-3 and TRBJ1-1; unclear D gene. Germline values: CDR1 LGHNA, CDR2 YSLEER. V was cut by 0 bases and J by 1 base, with 3 bases left in between. This CDR3 comprises 13 residues. CDR3 protein: CASSQDRNTEAFF. The CDR3 DNA sequence: TGCGCCAGCAGCCAAGATAGGAACACTGAAGCTTTCTTT.

The V and J genes are TRBV28 and TRBJ1-2; 7 bases line up with TRBD1. Per germline, CDR1 MDHEN and CDR2 SYDVKM. V was clipped by 3 bases and J by 4 bases; unmatched bases: 14. The CDR3 totals 17 residues. Here the CDR3 reads CASSFLDRIAGGYGYTF. The CDR3 coding sequence is TGTGCCAGCAGTTTCTTGGACAGGATAGCAGGTGGCTATGGCTACACCTTC.

The chain employs TRBV7-9 and TRBJ2-5; 9 bases are shared with TRBD1. Per the germline V gene, CDR1 is SEHNR and CDR2 is FQNEAQ (reference sequence). This CDR3 contains 14 residues. Unmatched junction bases numbered 4, after V lost 4 bases and J lost 4 bases. CDR3 protein: CASSSDRGTETQYF. Written as DNA, the CDR3 is TGTGCCAGCAGCTCGGACAGGGGAACAGAGACCCAGTACTTC. Supplemented by reference TRBV7-9 and TRBJ2-5, the full variable domain reads DTGVSQNPRHKITKRGQNVTFRCDPISEHNRLYWYRQTLGQGPEFLTYFQNEAQLEKSRLLSDRFSAERPKGSFSTLEIQRTEQGDSAMYLCASSSDRGTETQYFGPGTRLLVL.

The gene calls are TRBV7-5 and TRBJ1-2; TRBD1, the D gene given by the table, was not confirmed from the DNA. TRBV7-5 is a listed pseudogene. The CDR3 runs to 14 residues. CDR3 loop: CASSLTGVDYGYTF. DNA of the CDR3: TGTGCCAGCAGCTTGACAGGGGTGGACTATGGCTACACCTTC.

The chain combines TRBV30 with TRBJ2-5; D unresolved. The CDR3 spans 11 residues. The germline CDR1 and CDR2 sequences are GTSNPN and SVGIG (reference sequence). V was cut by 2 bases and J by 4 bases, with 5 bases left in between. The CDR3 sequence: CAWSWGETQYF. Written as DNA, the CDR3 is TGTGCCTGGAGTTGGGGAGAGACCCAGTACTTC. Looking up the rest from reference TRBV30 and TRBJ2-5 gives the full variable domain: SQTIHQWPATLVQPVGSPLSLECTVEGTSNPNLYWYRQAAGRGLQLLFYSVGIGQISSEVPQNLSASRPQDRQFILSSKKLLLSDSGFYLCAWSWGETQYFGPGTRLLVL.

The V call is TRBV6-5, the J call TRBJ1-1; a weak D match, TRBD1 (6 bases). Trimming shortened V by 5 bases and J by 0 bases, and 13 bases separated the two germline ends. CDR3 size: 15 residues. The germline V gene encodes CDR1 MNHEY and CDR2 SVGAGI. CDR3 nucleotides: TGTGCCAGCAGTAAGGACAGTGCGATGAACACTGAAGCTTTCTTT. Translation gives CASSKDSAMNTEAFF.

Within the sample, this clone is large. V gene TRBV4-1 combines with J gene TRBJ2-5; D is possibly TRBD2 (5 bases). Trimming pared 4 bases from V and 4 bases from J, leaving 10 bases between. Looked up from germline, CDR1 is MGHRA and CDR2 is YSYEKL. This CDR3 contains 13 residues. The CDR3, as DNA: TGCGCCAGCAGCCCTCGGGGTGCAGAGACCCAGTACTTC. It translates to CASSPRGAETQYF.

Remarks on this clone: This specimen includes other DNA sequences encoding the same CDR3. V gene TRBV7-9 combines with J gene TRBJ1-4; TRBD1 matches at 7 bases. The CDR3 runs 17 residues. The V segment lost 5 bases and the J segment 8 bases; nucleotides outside the gene matches: 17. Germline assignment: CDR1 SEHNR and CDR2 FQNEAQ (reference sequence). Here the CDR3 DNA reads TGTGCCAGCAGCCCACGCAGGGGGAATGGAGAGGGGGAAAAACTGTTTTTT. It translates to CASSPRRGNGEGEKLFF.

CDR3 bases: TGTGCAAGTCGGTTTCGAGGTGAGCAGTACTTC. This translates into CASRFRGEQYF. This chain connects TRBV12-2 to TRBJ2-7; the DNA was not compared with TRBD2, the D call given in the table. TRBV12-2 is reported as a pseudogene. The CDR3 extends over 11 amino acids.

The J gene is TRBJ2-5, the V gene TRBV18; D uncertain. Per germline, CDR1 KGHSH and CDR2 LQKENI. Trimming removed 3 bases at V and 1 base at J, with 0 bases between. The CDR3 extends over 11 amino acids. CDR3 sequence (DNA): TGTGCCAGCTCACCCCAAGAGACCCAGTACTTC. Residues: CASSPQETQYF.

The chain joins TRBV5-1 to TRBJ1-5; 9 nucleotides line up with TRBD1. The CDR3 extends over 18 amino acids. Trimming removed 7 bases from V and 2 bases from J; junction bases left unmatched: 16. CDR1 is SGHRS and CDR2 is YFSETQ in the germline V gene. This CDR3 is CASPPPPQGAIGNQPQHF. The DNA for the CDR3 is TGCGCCAGCCCTCCCCCCCCACAGGGGGCGATTGGCAATCAGCCCCAGCATTTT.

The rearrangement joins TRBV20-1 to TRBJ1-1; D call uncertain. The CDR3 extends over 11 amino acids. The germline gives CDR1 DFQATT, CDR2 SNEGSKA (reference sequence). Trimming removed 2 bases at V and 7 bases at J, with 8 bases between. CDR3 protein: CSARLWFEAFF. The CDR3 DNA reads as TGCAGTGCTAGATTGTGGTTTGAAGCTTTCTTT.